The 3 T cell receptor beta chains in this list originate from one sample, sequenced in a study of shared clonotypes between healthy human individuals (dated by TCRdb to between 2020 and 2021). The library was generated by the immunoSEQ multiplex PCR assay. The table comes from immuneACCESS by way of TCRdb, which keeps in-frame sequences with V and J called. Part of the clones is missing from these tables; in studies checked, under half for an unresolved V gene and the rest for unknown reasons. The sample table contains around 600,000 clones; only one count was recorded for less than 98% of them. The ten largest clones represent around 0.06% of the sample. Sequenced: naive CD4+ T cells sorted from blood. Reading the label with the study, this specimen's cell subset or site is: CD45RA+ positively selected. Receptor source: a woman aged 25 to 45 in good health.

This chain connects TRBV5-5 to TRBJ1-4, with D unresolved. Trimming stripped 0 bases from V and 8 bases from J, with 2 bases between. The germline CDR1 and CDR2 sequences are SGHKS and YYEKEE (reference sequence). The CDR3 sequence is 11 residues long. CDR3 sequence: CASSLGEKLFF. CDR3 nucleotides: TGTGCCAGCAGCTTGGGAGAAAAACTGTTTTTT.

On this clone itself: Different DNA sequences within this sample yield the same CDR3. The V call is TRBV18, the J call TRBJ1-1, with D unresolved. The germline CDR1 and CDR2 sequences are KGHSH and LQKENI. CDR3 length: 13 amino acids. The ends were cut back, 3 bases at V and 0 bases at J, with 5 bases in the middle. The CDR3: CASSPGMNTEAFF. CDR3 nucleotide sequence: TGTGCCAGCTCACCGGGAATGAACACTGAAGCTTTCTTT. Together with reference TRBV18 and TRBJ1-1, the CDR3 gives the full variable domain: NAGVMQNPRHLVRRRGQEARLRCSPMKGHSHVYWYRQLPEEGLKFMVYLQKENIIDESGMPKERFSAEFPKEGPSILRIQQVVRGDSAAYFCASSPGMNTEAFFGQGTRLTVV.

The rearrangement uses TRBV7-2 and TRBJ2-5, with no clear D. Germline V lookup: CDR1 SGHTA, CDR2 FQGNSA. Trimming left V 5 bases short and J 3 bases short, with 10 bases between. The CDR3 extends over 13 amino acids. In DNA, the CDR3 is TGTGCCAGCAGCAAAAATAGAGAAGAGACCCAGTACTTC. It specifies CASSKNREETQYF. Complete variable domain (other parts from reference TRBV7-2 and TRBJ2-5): GAGVSQSPSNKVTEKGKDVELRCDPISGHTALYWYRQSLGQGLEFLIYFQGNSAPDKSGLPSDRFSAERTGGSVSTLTIQRTQQEDSAVYLCASSKNREETQYFGPGTRLLVL.